One sample yielded the 24 T cell receptor beta chains listed below, sequenced in a study of blood T cell repertoires in COVID-19. Profiling relied on immunoSEQ multiplex PCR, and the TCRdb table lists in-frame clones only, not all of them. Counted here are about 27,000 clones, 82% occurring once; the ten biggest clones make up roughly 2%. Input material: peripheral blood. The source of these receptors is a man older than 75 with active or convalescent COVID-19.

This CDR3 reads CASSQLRGVKGTDTQYF. The DNA for the CDR3 is TGCGCCAGCAGCCAGCTCAGGGGGGTTAAAGGCACAGATACGCAGTATTTT. The rearrangement joins TRBV4-1 to TRBJ2-3, with a possible D match to TRBD1 (7 bases). From germline, CDR1 is MGHRA and CDR2 YSYEKL. V was clipped by 3 bases and J by 1 base, with 17 bases between them. The CDR3 has 17 amino acids.

The chain employs TRBV29-1 and TRBJ2-7; TRBD2 might be the D (6 bases). Germline V gene data show CDR1 as SQVTM and CDR2 as ANQGSEA. Trimming took off 7 bases at V and 7 bases at J, with 20 bases between the two ends. The CDR3 spans 13 residues. Here the CDR3 DNA reads TGCAGCGCCCTCCGGGACTCGCCATGGGAGCAGTACTTC. As protein: CSALRDSPWEQYF.

The chain is built from TRBV3-1 (or the pseudogene TRBV3-2) and TRBJ2-7, with D possibly TRBD1 on 5 matching bases. V lost 3 bases, J lost 4 bases, and 10 bases lay in between. This CDR3 is 13 amino acids long. The germline V gene encodes CDR1 LGHDT and CDR2 YNNKEL (reference sequence). As DNA, the CDR3 is TGTGCCAGCAGCCACCAAGGGGAATACGAGCAGTACTTC. This translates into CASSHQGEYEQYF.

The gene calls are TRBV10-3 and TRBJ2-1, with 9 bases fitting TRBD2. Trimming cost V 6 bases and J 6 bases; bases outside gene matches: 9. The CDR3 spans 15 residues. Per the germline V gene, CDR1 is ENHRY and CDR2 is SYGVKD. The DNA of the CDR3 is TGTGCCATCAGGTCGACTAGCGGAGACTTCAATGAGCAGTTCTTC. Its protein product is CAIRSTSGDFNEQFF.

The V and J genes are TRBV11-2 and TRBJ1-1; D call uncertain. V lost 0 bases to trimming and J lost 5 bases, with 13 bases between them. Germline V gene data show CDR1 as SGHAT and CDR2 as FQNNGV. The CDR3 runs 15 residues. The DNA of the CDR3 is TGTGCCAGCAGCTTAGATTTTAGTACGGGGACTGAAGCTTTCTTT. It specifies CASSLDFSTGTEAFF.

Of note for this clone: Its ends do not fully match the called genes, so a read error is possible. The DNA for the CDR3 is TGTGCTAGCAGCTCCGACACCTTTGGACAGGAGCAGTTCTTC. Amino acids: CASSSDTFGQEQFF. V gene TRBV7-7 combines with J gene TRBJ2-1, with D possibly TRBD1 on 6 matching bases. CDR1 is SSHAT, CDR2 FNYEAQ, per germline (reference sequence). The CDR3 spans 14 residues.

This clone is judged medium-sized. The chain links TRBV3-1 (or the pseudogene TRBV3-2) to TRBJ1-1; 10 nucleotides line up with TRBD1. Germline V gene lookup returns CDR1 LGHDT and CDR2 YNNKEL (reference sequence). V was clipped by 5 bases and J by 9 bases; unmatched bases: 6. The CDR3 covers 13 residues. The CDR3 sequence is CASSGDRGRQAFF. CDR3 in DNA: TGTGCCAGCAGCGGAGACAGGGGGCGGCAAGCTTTCTTT.

The gene calls are TRBV2 and TRBJ1-4; the D gene is possibly TRBD1 (5 bases). The CDR3 loop spans 14 amino acids. The V gene's germline CDR1 is SNHLY and CDR2 FYNNEI. V gave up 8 bases and J gave up 2 bases, with 12 bases separating them. CDR3 in DNA: TGTGCCAGCGGGATGGGGGGGACTAATGAAAAACTGTTTTTT. Its protein product is CASGMGGTNEKLFF.

The chain recombines TRBV19 with TRBJ1-1; possible D gene TRBD1, 6 bases. This CDR3 region has 15 residues. Trimming cost V 4 bases and J 5 bases, with 17 bases left between them. Per germline, CDR1 LNHDA and CDR2 SQIVND (reference sequence). The CDR3 nucleotides are TGTGCCAGTAGTACCCGGGTCTGGGGGCGGACTGAAGCTTTCTTT. As protein: CASSTRVWGRTEAFF.

This chain links TRBV6-5 with TRBJ2-5; the D gene is possibly TRBD2 (5 bases). The germline V gene encodes CDR1 MNHEY and CDR2 SVGAGI. Deletions cut 6 bases from V and 0 bases from J, with 8 bases between. The CDR3 runs 13 residues. Here the CDR3 DNA reads TGTGCCAGCAGCCGGGATTACCAAGAGACCCAGTACTTC. Encoded protein: CASSRDYQETQYF.

The gene calls are TRBV3-1 (or the pseudogene TRBV3-2) and TRBJ2-1; 8 nucleotides agree with TRBD1. Germline V gene sequence: CDR1 LGHDT, CDR2 YNNKEL (reference sequence). This CDR3 is built from 13 residues. V dropped 6 bases and J dropped 4; count of bases not matched to a gene: 2. CDR3 nucleotides: TGTGCCAGCAGGCAGGGGGCATACAATGAGCAGTTCTTC. Translated: CASRQGAYNEQFF.

This sequence joins TRBV19 and TRBJ2-1; D is undetermined. CDR3 length: 19 amino acids. Looked up from germline, CDR1 is LNHDA and CDR2 is SQIVND (reference sequence). The V end was cut by 1 base, the J end by 5 bases, with 24 bases between. The CDR3 loop reads CASSIGIGFTWQKNNEQFF. In DNA form, the CDR3 reads TGTGCCAGTAGTATAGGGATCGGGTTTACCTGGCAAAAGAACAATGAGCAGTTCTTC.

The chain couples TRBV12-3 or TRBV12-4 to TRBJ1-2; 9 bases are shared with TRBD1. With 4 bases clipped from V and 4 bases from J, the junction kept 1 base outside the gene matches. The CDR3 covers 13 residues. DNA for the CDR3: TGTGCCAGCAGTTCGGACAGGGGCTATGGCTACACCTTC. This translates into CASSSDRGYGYTF.

This clone has a single count. In DNA, the CDR3 is TGTGCCAGCAGTGAGAAGTTTGGGGACAGGGGTATAGATCAGCCCCAGCATTTT. It yields the protein CASSEKFGDRGIDQPQHF. The J gene is TRBJ1-5, the V gene TRBV2; 10 nucleotides line up with TRBD1. This CDR3 spans 18 amino acids. Losses at the gene ends were 3 bases for V and 5 bases for J; bases not matched to a gene: 13. Germline assignment: CDR1 SNHLY and CDR2 FYNNEI.

This chain joins TRBV2 and TRBJ1-1; possibly TRBD1 for D (5 bases). This CDR3 is 13 amino acids long. Germline CDR1 reads SNHLY; CDR2 reads FYNNEI. V lost 6 bases and J lost 5, with 13 bases in between. This chain's CDR3 is CASRFDKGTEAFF. The CDR3 nucleotides are TGTGCCAGCAGATTTGATAAGGGGACTGAAGCTTTCTTT.

V and J are TRBV9 and TRBJ1-6, with 8 bases matching TRBD1. V lost 4 bases and J lost 9; bases outside the gene matches: 9. This CDR3 contains 15 residues. Germline V lookup: CDR1 SGDLS, CDR2 YYNGEE. The CDR3 loop is CASSRAGQGISPLHF. CDR3 nucleotides: TGTGCCAGCAGCCGTGCTGGACAGGGAATTTCACCCCTCCACTTT. Full variable domain (rest looked up from reference TRBV9 and TRBJ1-6): DSGVTQTPKHLITATGQRVTLRCSPRSGDLSVYWYQQSLDQGLQFLIQYYNGEERAKGNILERFSAQQFPDLHSELNLSSLELGDSALYFCASSRAGQGISPLHFGNGTRLTVT.

The chain couples TRBV18 to TRBJ1-6; no clear D gene. V gave up 3 bases and J gave up 9 bases, with 18 bases separating them. This CDR3 contains 16 residues. The germline V gene encodes CDR1 KGHSH and CDR2 LQKENI. For the CDR3, the DNA is TGTGCCAGCTCACCGGGGAAACCCGGGGTCGGTTCACCCCTCCACTTT. Its translation: CASSPGKPGVGSPLHF.

Written as DNA, the CDR3 is TGTGCCAGCATCACGGACAGGGTAGACGAAAAACTGTTTTTT. Translating gives CASITDRVDEKLFF. This rearrangement joins TRBV6-5 to TRBJ1-4; 8 nucleotides align to TRBD1. Germline-derived CDR1 and CDR2 are MNHEY and SVGAGI. This CDR3 is 14 amino acids long. The trim removed 7 bases at V and 8 bases at J, leaving 9 bases unmatched.

This clone has only one observation. The chain carries TRBV4-1 and TRBJ2-1; TRBD1 agrees at 7 bases. The V gene end was trimmed by 4 bases and the J gene end by 5 bases; junction bases not matched to a gene: 2. The CDR3 runs to 13 residues. Germline V lookup: CDR1 MGHRA, CDR2 YSYEKL. CDR3 amino acids: CASSLTGNNEQFF. The CDR3, as DNA: TGCGCCAGCAGCCTGACAGGGAACAATGAGCAGTTCTTC.

The chain joins TRBV9 to TRBJ2-5; maybe TRBD1 (6 bases). Germline V gives CDR1 SGDLS, CDR2 YYNGEE. With 0 bases removed from V and 1 base from J, the gap between germline ends came to 10 bases. This CDR3 comprises 15 residues. This CDR3 is CASSVGPDSQETQYF. CDR3 nucleotides: TGTGCCAGCAGCGTAGGACCGGACAGCCAAGAGACCCAGTACTTC.

The genes are TRBV28 and TRBJ1-4; the D is unclear. The CDR3 spans 12 residues. Germline values: CDR1 MDHEN, CDR2 SYDVKM. Trimming took 5 bases from V and 7 from J, leaving 8 bases between them. CDR3 sequence reads: CASSAPVEKLFF. Here the CDR3 DNA reads TGTGCCAGCAGTGCCCCGGTTGAAAAACTGTTTTTT.

The rearrangement uses TRBV14 and TRBJ2-3; D might be TRBD1 (6 bases). Germline V gene sequence: CDR1 SGHDN, CDR2 FVKESK. CDR3 size: 15 residues. V shed 8 bases and J shed 3 bases, with 18 bases lying between them. The CDR3 bases are TGTGCCAGCGCACTCCCGGGACAAATAACAGATACGCAGTATTTT. Translating it yields CASALPGQITDTQYF.

This chain joins TRBV5-1 and TRBJ2-5; 14 nucleotides match TRBD2. The CDR3 extends over 19 amino acids. The V segment lost 2 bases and the J segment 0 bases; nucleotides outside the gene matches: 9. Germline V gene sequence: CDR1 SGHRS, CDR2 YFSETQ. CDR3 DNA sequence: TGCGCCAGCAGCTTTGGACTAGCGGGGGGCCGCCCCTACCAAGAGACCCAGTACTTC. Translated, it gives CASSFGLAGGRPYQETQYF.

J is TRBJ1-2 and V is TRBV5-4; D is undetermined. Germline loops: CDR1 SGHNT, CDR2 YYREEE (reference sequence). There are 13 residues in the CDR3. Deletions cut 0 bases from V and 0 bases from J, with 3 bases between. CDR3 protein: CASSLGANYGYTF. CDR3 in DNA: TGTGCCAGCAGCTTGGGAGCTAACTATGGCTACACCTTC.